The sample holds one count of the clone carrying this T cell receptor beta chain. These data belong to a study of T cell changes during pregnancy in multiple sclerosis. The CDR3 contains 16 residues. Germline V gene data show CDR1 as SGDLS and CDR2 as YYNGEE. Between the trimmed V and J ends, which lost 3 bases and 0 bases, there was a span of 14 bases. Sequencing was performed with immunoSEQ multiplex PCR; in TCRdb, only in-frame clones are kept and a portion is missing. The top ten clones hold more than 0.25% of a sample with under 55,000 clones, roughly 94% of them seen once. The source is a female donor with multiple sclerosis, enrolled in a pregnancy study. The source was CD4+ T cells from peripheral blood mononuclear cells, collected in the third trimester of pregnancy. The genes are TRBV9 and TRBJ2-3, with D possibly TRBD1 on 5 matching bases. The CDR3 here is CASSEQGLDSTDTQYF. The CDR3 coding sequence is TGTGCCAGCAGCGAGCAGGGCCTCGATAGCACAGATACGCAGTATTTT.